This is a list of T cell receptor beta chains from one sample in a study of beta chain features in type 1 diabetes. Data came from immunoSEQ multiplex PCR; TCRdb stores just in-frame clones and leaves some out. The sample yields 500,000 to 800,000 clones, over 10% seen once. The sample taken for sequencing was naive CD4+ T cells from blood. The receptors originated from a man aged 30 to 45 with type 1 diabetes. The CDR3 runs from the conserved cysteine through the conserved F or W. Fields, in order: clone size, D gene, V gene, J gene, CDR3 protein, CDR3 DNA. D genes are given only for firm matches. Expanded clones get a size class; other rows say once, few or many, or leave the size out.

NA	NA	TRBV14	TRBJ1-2	CASSQGSDYGYTF	TGTGCCAGCAGCCAAGGAAGTGACTATGGCTACACCTTC
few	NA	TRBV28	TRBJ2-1	CASSIRQPYNEQFF	TGTGCCAGCAGTATCAGACAGCCATACAATGAGCAGTTCTTC
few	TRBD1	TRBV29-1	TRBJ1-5	CSVGAGQVDQPQHF	TGCAGCGTGGGGGCGGGACAGGTTGATCAGCCCCAGCATTTT
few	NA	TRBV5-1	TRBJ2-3	CASGLGLSSTDTQYF	TGCGCCAGCGGATTGGGACTTTCGAGCACAGATACGCAGTATTTT
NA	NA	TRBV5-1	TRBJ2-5	CASSPPTGQETQYF	TGCGCCAGCAGCCCTCCGACAGGCCAAGAGACCCAGTACTTC
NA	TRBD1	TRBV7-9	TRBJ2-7	CASSFGTGGYEQYF	TGTGCCAGCAGCTTCGGGACAGGGGGCTACGAGCAGTACTTC
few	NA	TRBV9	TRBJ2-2	CASSSRRAGSNTGELFF	TGTGCCAGCAGCTCGCGGAGGGCAGGGTCGAACACCGGGGAGCTGTTTTTT
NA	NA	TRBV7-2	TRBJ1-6	CASSRSKGDTNSPLHF	TGTGCCAGCAGCCGGAGTAAAGGGGACACCAATTCACCCCTCCACTTT
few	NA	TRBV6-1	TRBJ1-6	CASKDWGRNSPLHF	TGTGCCAGCAAAGATTGGGGACGGAATTCACCCCTCCACTTT
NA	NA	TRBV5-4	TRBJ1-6	CASSQDPRGLGNSPLHF	TGCGCCAGCAGCCAAGATCCTCGGGGACTTGGGAATTCACCCCTCCACTTT
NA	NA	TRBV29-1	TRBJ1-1	CSVEVPQGDPEAFF	TGCAGCGTTGAAGTCCCACAGGGAGACCCTGAAGCTTTCTTT
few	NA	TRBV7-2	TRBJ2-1	CASSLVGASSYNEQFF	TGTGCCAGCAGCTTAGTAGGCGCGAGCTCCTACAATGAGCAGTTCTTC
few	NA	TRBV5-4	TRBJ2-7	CASSLGRVKQYF	TGTGCCAGCAGCTTGGGCAGGGTTAAGCAGTACTTC
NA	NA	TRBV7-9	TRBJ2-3	CASSRVEDTQYF	TGTGCCAGCAGCCGAGTGGAGGATACGCAGTATTTT
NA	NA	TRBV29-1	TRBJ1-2	CSAGQLQGGYTF	TGCAGCGCCGGACAGCTTCAGGGCGGCTACACCTTC
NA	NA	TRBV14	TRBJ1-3	CASSQAGLSGNTIYF	TGTGCCAGCAGCCAAGCAGGGCTATCTGGAAACACCATATATTTT
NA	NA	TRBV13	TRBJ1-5	CASSMGGSQPQHF	TGTGCCAGCAGCATGGGGGGGAGTCAGCCCCAGCATTTT
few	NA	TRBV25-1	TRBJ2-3	CASSEGRTASTDTQYF	TGTGCCAGCAGTGAGGGGCGGACAGCTAGCACAGATACGCAGTATTTT
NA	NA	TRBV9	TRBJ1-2	CASSPPEGWTNYGYTF	TGTGCCAGCAGCCCTCCCGAGGGGTGGACTAACTATGGCTACACCTTC
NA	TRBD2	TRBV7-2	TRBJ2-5	CASSLGGGQETQYF	TGTGCCAGCAGCTTGGGCGGGGGCCAAGAGACCCAGTACTTC
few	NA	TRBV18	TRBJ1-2	CASSPPQGSYGYTF	TGTGCCAGCTCACCACCGCAGGGAAGCTATGGCTACACCTTC
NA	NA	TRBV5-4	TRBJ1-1	CASSPAGGSRGPEAFF	TGTGCCAGCAGCCCCGCTGGGGGATCCAGGGGTCCTGAAGCTTTCTTT
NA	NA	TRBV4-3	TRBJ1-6	CASSREDRNSPLHF	TGCGCCAGCAGCCGCGAGGATCGGAATTCACCCCTCCACTTT
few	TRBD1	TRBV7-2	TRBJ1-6	CASSLVGTGNNSPLHF	TGTGCCAGCAGCTTAGTTGGGACAGGGAATAATTCACCCCTCCACTTT
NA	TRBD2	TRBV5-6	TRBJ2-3	CASFARGTDTQYF	TGTGCCAGCTTTGCGCGGGGGACAGATACGCAGTATTTT
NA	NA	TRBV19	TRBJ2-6	CASSKVGTAISGANVLTF	TGTGCCAGTAGTAAGGTCGGGACGGCTATCTCTGGGGCCAACGTCCTGACTTTC
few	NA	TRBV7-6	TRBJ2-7	CASSKGAGTEQYF	TGTGCCAGCAGCAAGGGCGCGGGTACCGAGCAGTACTTC
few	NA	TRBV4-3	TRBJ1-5	CASSQDQGNNQPQHF	TGCGCCAGCAGCCAAGATCAGGGGAATAATCAGCCCCAGCATTTT
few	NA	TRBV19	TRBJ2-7	CAILDRKQTYEQYF	TGTGCCATTCTCGACAGAAAGCAAACCTACGAGCAGTACTTC
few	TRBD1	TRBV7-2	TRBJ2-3	CASSFGQGTGDTQYF	TGTGCCAGCAGCTTTGGGCAGGGGACAGGAGATACGCAGTATTTT
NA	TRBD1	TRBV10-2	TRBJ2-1	CASRDGQGFYYNEQFF	TGCGCCAGCAGAGATGGACAGGGGTTTTACTACAATGAGCAGTTCTTC
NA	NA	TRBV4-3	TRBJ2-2	CASSPQAGELFF	TGCGCCAGCAGCCCCCAAGCTGGGGAGCTGTTTTTT
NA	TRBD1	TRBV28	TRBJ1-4	CASSFSGQRWEKLFF	TGTGCCAGCAGTTTTTCGGGACAGCGGTGGGAAAAACTGTTTTTT
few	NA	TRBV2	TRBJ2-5	CASPGQEYQETQYF	TGTGCCAGTCCGGGACAAGAGTACCAAGAGACCCAGTACTTC
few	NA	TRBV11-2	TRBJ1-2	CASSPGPTYGYTF	TGTGCCAGCAGCCCGGGACCCACCTATGGCTACACCTTC
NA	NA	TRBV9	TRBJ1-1	CASSVDNRATEAFF	TGTGCCAGCAGCGTAGATAACAGGGCGACTGAAGCTTTCTTT
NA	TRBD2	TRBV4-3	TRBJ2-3	CASSQLHGRVGTDTQYF	TGCGCCAGCAGCCAATTACATGGGAGGGTGGGCACGGATACGCAGTATTTT
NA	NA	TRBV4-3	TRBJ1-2	CASSQGPNNYGYTF	TGCGCCAGCAGCCAAGGACCGAATAACTATGGCTACACCTTC
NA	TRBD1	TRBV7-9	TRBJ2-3	CASSTGTGTDTQYF	TGTGCCAGCAGCACCGGGACAGGGACAGATACGCAGTATTTT
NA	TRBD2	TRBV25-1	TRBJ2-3	CASSESPGTTTDTQYF	TGTGCCAGCAGTGAATCCCCTGGGACTACCACAGATACGCAGTATTTT
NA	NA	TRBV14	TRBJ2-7	CASSQALGGAGTGEQYF	TGTGCCAGCAGCCAAGCATTAGGAGGAGCAGGGACGGGCGAGCAGTACTTC
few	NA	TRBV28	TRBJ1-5	CASSLMGGSNQPQHF	TGTGCCAGCAGTTTGATGGGGGGCAGCAATCAGCCCCAGCATTTT
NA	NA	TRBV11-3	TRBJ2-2	CAMMTRGELFF	TGTGCCATGATGACCCGAGGGGAGCTGTTTTTT
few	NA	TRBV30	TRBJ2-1	CASTRPYGVIYNEQFF	TGTGCCTCGACACGGCCTTACGGGGTTATCTACAATGAGCAGTTCTTC
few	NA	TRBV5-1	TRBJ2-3	CASSLEGPRTDTQYF	TGCGCCAGCAGCTTGGAGGGGCCACGCACAGATACGCAGTATTTT
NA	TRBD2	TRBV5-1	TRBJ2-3	CASSLGTSGNTDTQYF	TGCGCCAGCAGCTTGGGGACTAGCGGCAACACAGATACGCAGTATTTT
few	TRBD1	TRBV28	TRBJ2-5	CASTTGTAQQETQYF	TGTGCCAGCACCACAGGGACAGCGCAGCAAGAGACCCAGTACTTC
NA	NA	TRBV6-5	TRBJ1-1	CASSLWTGKEAFF	TGTGCCAGCAGCCTCTGGACCGGGAAAGAAGCTTTCTTT
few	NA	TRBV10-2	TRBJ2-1	CASSVQGSYNEQFF	TGCGCCAGCAGTGTTCAGGGCTCCTACAATGAGCAGTTCTTC
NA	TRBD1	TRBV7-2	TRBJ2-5	CASSSTPGQGKETQYF	TGTGCCAGCAGCTCGACCCCGGGACAGGGGAAAGAGACCCAGTACTTC
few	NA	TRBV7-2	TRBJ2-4	CASSLHSGHTNIQYF	TGTGCCAGCAGCTTACACTCGGGCCACACCAACATTCAGTACTTC
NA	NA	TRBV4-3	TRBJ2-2	CASSQDFIGELFF	TGCGCCAGCAGCCAAGATTTCATCGGGGAGCTGTTTTTT
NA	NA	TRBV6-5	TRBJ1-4	CASSYGGSNEKLFF	TGTGCCAGCAGTTACGGCGGTTCTAATGAAAAACTGTTTTTT